This is a list of T cell receptor beta chains from one sample in a study of T cells in Graves' hyperthyroidism and ophthalmopathy. One entry per CDR3 protein results from TCRdb running MiXCR on the multiplex PCR reads. The data show over 450,000 distinct CDR3 sequences, approximately 15% seen once. The sequenced sample consisted of blood. Receptor source: a woman aged 18 to 35 with Graves' hyperthyroidism. Both conserved end residues are part of each CDR3. A D gene is named only where the DNA matches it firmly. Clone size is not always given. Where it is, it says once, few, many or a class for expanded clones.

j_call d_call v_call clone_size cdr3_aa cdr3_nt
TRBJ1-2 TRBD1 TRBV5-1 few CASSFLTGTEGGYTF TGCGCCAGCAGCTTTTTAACCGGGACAGAGGGCGGCTACACCTTC
TRBJ2-2 NA TRBV6-1 few CASIEGGYFANTGELFF TGTGCCAGCATCGAGGGGGGCTATTTCGCGAACACCGGGGAGCTGTTTTTT
TRBJ2-7 NA TRBV3-1 many CASSQVFSSYEQYF TGTGCCAGCAGCCAGGTGTTTTCGTCCTACGAGCAGTACTTC
TRBJ2-6 TRBD1 TRBV7-3 many CASRPSGQISGANVLTF TGTGCCAGCAGACCTTCGGGACAGATCTCTGGGGCCAACGTCCTGACTTTC
TRBJ1-5 NA TRBV20-1 NA CSARVSGSAYNQPQHF TGCAGTGCTAGAGTATCAGGCAGTGCTTACAATCAGCCCCAGCATTTT
TRBJ2-3 TRBD1 TRBV7-3 NA CASSSGQYTDTQYF TGTGCCAGCAGCTCGGGACAGTACACAGATACGCAGTATTTT
TRBJ2-2 NA TRBV27 few CASSSTGSNTGELFF TGTGCCAGCAGTTCAACAGGGTCCAACACCGGGGAGCTGTTTTTT
TRBJ1-2 NA TRBV20-1 NA CSASPDPRYDGYTF TGCAGTGCTAGTCCAGACCCACGCTATGATGGCTACACCTTC
TRBJ2-1 NA TRBV18 many CASSPTGGASYNEQFF TGTGCCAGCTCACCCACAGGGGGGGCCTCCTACAATGAGCAGTTCTTC
TRBJ2-1 NA TRBV7-9 many CASSSIDIQRSYNEQFF TGTGCCAGCAGCTCGATAGACATCCAAAGGTCCTACAATGAGCAGTTCTTC
TRBJ2-3 TRBD2 TRBV20-1 NA CSAGLADSPRDTQYF TGCAGTGCTGGACTAGCGGACTCACCGCGAGATACGCAGTATTTT
TRBJ2-1 TRBD1 TRBV13 many CASSLQGALPEQFF TGTGCCAGCAGCTTACAGGGGGCACTGCCTGAGCAGTTCTTC
TRBJ1-2 TRBD1 TRBV12-3/TRBV12-4 many CASRYTGVWGYTF TGTGCCAGCAGGTACACAGGGGTTTGGGGCTACACCTTC
TRBJ1-5 NA TRBV6-2/TRBV6-3 many CASRGRGYQPQHF TGTGCCAGCAGGGGACGAGGATATCAGCCCCAGCATTTT
TRBJ1-2 NA TRBV30 few CAWSVRAGYGYTF TGTGCCTGGAGTGTAAGGGCAGGGTATGGCTACACCTTC
TRBJ2-6 NA TRBV28 NA CASSSETDYSSGANVLTF TGTGCCAGCAGTTCCGAAACAGATTACAGCTCTGGGGCCAACGTCCTGACTTTC
TRBJ1-2 NA TRBV6-5 many CASSSAAFPNYGYTF TGTGCCAGCAGTTCCGCAGCCTTTCCTAACTATGGCTACACCTTC
TRBJ2-1 NA TRBV4-1 few CASSQLGLRYNEQFF TGCGCCAGCAGCCAGTTAGGACTTCGCTACAATGAGCAGTTCTTC
TRBJ1-1 TRBD1 TRBV27 many CASGQGAVTEAFF TGTGCCAGCGGGCAGGGGGCAGTTACTGAAGCTTTCTTT
TRBJ1-5 NA TRBV6-1 NA CASSDAGNQPQHF TGTGCCAGCAGTGATGCAGGGAATCAGCCCCAGCATTTT
TRBJ2-7 NA TRBV9 many CASSVGPGEPYEQYF TGTGCCAGCAGCGTGGGCCCCGGGGAACCCTACGAGCAGTACTTC
TRBJ2-5 NA TRBV19 few CASSKPGQFLQETQYF TGTGCCAGTAGTAAGCCAGGACAGTTTCTCCAAGAGACCCAGTACTTC
TRBJ2-5 NA TRBV2 many CASSVQRETQYF TGTGCCAGCAGTGTGCAGAGGGAGACCCAGTACTTC
TRBJ2-5 NA TRBV6-1 many CASSGAGFQETQYF TGTGCCAGCAGTGGGGCGGGTTTCCAAGAGACCCAGTACTTC
TRBJ1-1 NA TRBV18 many CASSPGESTEAFF TGTGCCAGCTCACCGGGGGAGAGCACTGAAGCTTTCTTT
TRBJ2-2 TRBD2 TRBV12-3/TRBV12-4 many CASSLTSLISNTGELFF TGTGCCAGCAGCTTGACTAGCCTAATATCGAACACCGGGGAGCTGTTTTTT
TRBJ2-7 NA TRBV19 many CASSPQGDGYEQYF TGTGCCAGTAGCCCCCAGGGCGACGGCTACGAGCAGTACTTC
TRBJ2-1 NA TRBV14 many CASSQDRPVVGHEQFF TGTGCCAGCAGCCAAGATCGCCCAGTAGTTGGTCATGAGCAGTTCTTC
TRBJ2-1 TRBD2 TRBV27 many CASSPGLAMSSYNEQFF TGTGCCAGCAGTCCAGGACTAGCGATGAGCTCCTACAATGAGCAGTTCTTC